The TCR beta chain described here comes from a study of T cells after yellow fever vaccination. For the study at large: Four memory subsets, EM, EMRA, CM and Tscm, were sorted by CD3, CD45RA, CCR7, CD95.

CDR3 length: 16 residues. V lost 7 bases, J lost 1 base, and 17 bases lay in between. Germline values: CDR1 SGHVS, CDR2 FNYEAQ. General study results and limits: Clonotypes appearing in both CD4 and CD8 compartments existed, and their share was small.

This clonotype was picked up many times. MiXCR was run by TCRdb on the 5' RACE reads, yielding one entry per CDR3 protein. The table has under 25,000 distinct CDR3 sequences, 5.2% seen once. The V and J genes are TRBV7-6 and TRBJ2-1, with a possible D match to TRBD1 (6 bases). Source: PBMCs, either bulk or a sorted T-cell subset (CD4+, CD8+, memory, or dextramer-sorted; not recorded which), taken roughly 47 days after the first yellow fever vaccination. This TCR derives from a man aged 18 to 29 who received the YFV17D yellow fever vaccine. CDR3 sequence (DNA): TGTGCCAGCACCCAACAGGGCTATGCTTCCTACAATGAGCAGTTCTTC. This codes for CASTQQGYASYNEQFF. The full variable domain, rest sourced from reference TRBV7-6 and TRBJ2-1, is GAGVSQSPRYKVTKRGQDVALRCDPISGHVSLYWYRQALGQGPEFLTYFNYEAQQDKSGLPNDRFSAERPEGSISTLTIQRTEQRDSAMYRCASTQQGYASYNEQFFGPGTRLTVL.